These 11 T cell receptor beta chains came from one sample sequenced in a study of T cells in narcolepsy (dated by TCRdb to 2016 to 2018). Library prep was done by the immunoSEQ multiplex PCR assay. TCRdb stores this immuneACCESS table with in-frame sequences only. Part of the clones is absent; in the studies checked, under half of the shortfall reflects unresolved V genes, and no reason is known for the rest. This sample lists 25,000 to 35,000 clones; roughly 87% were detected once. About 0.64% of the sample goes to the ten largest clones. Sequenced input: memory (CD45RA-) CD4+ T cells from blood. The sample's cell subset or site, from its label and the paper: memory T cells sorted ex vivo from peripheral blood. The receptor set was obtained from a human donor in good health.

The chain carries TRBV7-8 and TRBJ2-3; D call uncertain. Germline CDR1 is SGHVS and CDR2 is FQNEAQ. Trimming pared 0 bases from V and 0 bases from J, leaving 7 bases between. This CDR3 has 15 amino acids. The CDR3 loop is CASSLASGSTDTQYF. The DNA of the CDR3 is TGTGCCAGCAGCTTAGCTTCGGGTAGCACAGATACGCAGTATTTT.

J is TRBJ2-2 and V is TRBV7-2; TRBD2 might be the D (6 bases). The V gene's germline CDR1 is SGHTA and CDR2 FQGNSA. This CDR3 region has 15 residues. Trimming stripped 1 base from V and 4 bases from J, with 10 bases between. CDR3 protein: CASSLVAGLTGELFF. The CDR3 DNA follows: TGTGCCAGCAGCTTAGTTGCGGGGCTCACCGGGGAGCTGTTTTTT. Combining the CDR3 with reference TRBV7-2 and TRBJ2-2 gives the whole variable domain GAGVSQSPSNKVTEKGKDVELRCDPISGHTALYWYRQSLGQGLEFLIYFQGNSAPDKSGLPSDRFSAERTGGSVSTLTIQRTQQEDSAVYLCASSLVAGLTGELFFGEGSRLTVL.

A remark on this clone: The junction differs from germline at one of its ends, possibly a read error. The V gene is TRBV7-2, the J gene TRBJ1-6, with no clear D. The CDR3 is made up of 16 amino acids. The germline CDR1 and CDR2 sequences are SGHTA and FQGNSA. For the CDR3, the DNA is TGTGCCGGCAGCTTTCCAGAGAGCTCCTATAATTCACCCCTCCACTTT. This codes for CAGSFPESSYNSPLHF.

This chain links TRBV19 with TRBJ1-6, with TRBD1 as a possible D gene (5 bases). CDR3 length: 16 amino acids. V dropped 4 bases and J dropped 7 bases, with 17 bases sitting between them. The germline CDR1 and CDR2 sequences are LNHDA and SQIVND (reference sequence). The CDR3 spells CASSTSPGGWNSPLHF. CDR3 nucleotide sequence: TGTGCCAGTAGTACATCCCCCGGGGGATGGAATTCACCCCTCCACTTT.

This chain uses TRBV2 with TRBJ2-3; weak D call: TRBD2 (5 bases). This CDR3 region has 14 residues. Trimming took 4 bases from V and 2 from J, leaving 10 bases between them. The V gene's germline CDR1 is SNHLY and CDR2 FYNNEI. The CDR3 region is CASSASRFTDTQYF. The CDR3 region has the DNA TGTGCCAGCAGTGCTAGCAGATTCACAGATACGCAGTATTTT.

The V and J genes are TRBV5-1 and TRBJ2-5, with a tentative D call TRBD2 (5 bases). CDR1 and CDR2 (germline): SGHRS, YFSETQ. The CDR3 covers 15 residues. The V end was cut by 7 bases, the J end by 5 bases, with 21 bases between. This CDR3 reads CASGLLGGYGETQYF. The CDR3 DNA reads TGCGCCAGCGGGCTTCTAGGAGGATACGGCGAGACCCAGTACTTC.

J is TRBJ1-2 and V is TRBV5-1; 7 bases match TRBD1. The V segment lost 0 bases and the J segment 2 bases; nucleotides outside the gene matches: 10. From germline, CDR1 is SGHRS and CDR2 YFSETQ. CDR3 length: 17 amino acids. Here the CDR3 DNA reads TGCGCCAGCAGCTTGGTTAGGACAGGTATTCTAAACTATGGCTACACCTTC. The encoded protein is CASSLVRTGILNYGYTF.

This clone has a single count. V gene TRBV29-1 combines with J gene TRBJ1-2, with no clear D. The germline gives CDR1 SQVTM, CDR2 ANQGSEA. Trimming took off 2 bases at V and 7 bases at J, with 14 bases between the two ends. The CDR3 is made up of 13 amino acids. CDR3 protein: CSVELDRFRGYTF. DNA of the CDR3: TGCAGCGTTGAACTAGACCGATTTCGTGGCTACACCTTC.

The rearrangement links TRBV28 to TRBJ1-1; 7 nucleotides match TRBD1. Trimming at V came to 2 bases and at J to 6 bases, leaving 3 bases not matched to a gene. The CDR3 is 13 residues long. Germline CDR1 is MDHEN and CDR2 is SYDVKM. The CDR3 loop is CASSLDRDPEAFF. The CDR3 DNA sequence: TGTGCCAGCAGTTTAGACAGGGACCCTGAAGCTTTCTTT.

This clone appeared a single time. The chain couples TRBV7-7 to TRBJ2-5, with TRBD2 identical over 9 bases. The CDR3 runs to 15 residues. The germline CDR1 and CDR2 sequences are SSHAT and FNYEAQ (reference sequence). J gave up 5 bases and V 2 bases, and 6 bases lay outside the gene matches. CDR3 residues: CASSLIGTSGETQYF. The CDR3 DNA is TGTGCCAGCAGCTTAATTGGTACTAGCGGGGAGACCCAGTACTTC.

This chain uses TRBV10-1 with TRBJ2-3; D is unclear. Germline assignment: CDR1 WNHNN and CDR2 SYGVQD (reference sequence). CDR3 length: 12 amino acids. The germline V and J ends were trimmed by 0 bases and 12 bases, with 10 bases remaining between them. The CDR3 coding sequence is TGCGCCAGCAGTGAGTCGGCGGCAGTCCAGTATTTT. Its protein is CASSESAAVQYF.